This TCR beta chain is drawn from a study of blood T cell repertoires in COVID-19. Study in general: Some COVID-19 samples were acute and others convalescent; all came from the United States, Italy and Spain. Sources were T cells, B-cell-depleted T cells, or PBMCs; the material itself was cDNA or gDNA.

In the study's own analysis: By means of reference gene primer amplification, nucleated cell counts were estimated. Using immunoSEQ multiplex PCR, the repertoire was profiled, and TCRdb retains in-frame clones only, with some absent. V and J calls and clone size are copied from that table; D and trimming were computed from the DNA. The sample contains roughly 70,000 clones, around three quarters of which appear only once. Unmatched junction bases numbered 10, after V lost 3 bases and J lost 6 bases. Germline assignment: CDR1 DFQATT and CDR2 SNEGSKA (reference sequence). This CDR3 is built from 14 residues.

Sequencing was carried out using peripheral blood. The V call is TRBV20-1, the J call TRBJ2-7; 8 nucleotides line up with TRBD1. This sequence was found in a human donor in a cohort sampled during active COVID-19. CDR3: CSASWQGALGEQYF. The CDR3 DNA follows: TGCAGTGCTAGTTGGCAGGGGGCCCTGGGCGAGCAGTACTTC.